This TCR beta chain emerged from a study of blood T cell repertoires in COVID-19. On the study more broadly: In each case, the material was cDNA or gDNA derived from T cells, B-cell-depleted T cells, or PBMCs.

In the original workflow: The assay estimated nucleated cells by amplifying reference gene primers. The assay was immunoSEQ multiplex PCR, and TCRdb's table has in-frame clones only and misses some. V and J calls and clone size follow that table, whereas D and trimming were derived from the DNA. The sample yields about 160,000 clones, roughly 88% seen once. V lost 4 bases and J lost 3; bases outside the gene matches: 11. CDR1 MNHEY and CDR2 SVGEGT come from the germline V gene. The CDR3 is 17 residues long. The TCR comes from a woman older than 75 with active or convalescent COVID-19. V and J are TRBV6-2 or TRBV6-3 and TRBJ1-5; TRBD1 aligns across 8 bases. Sequenced sample: peripheral blood. The CDR3 sequence is CASSFPRDRGPNQPQHF. The CDR3 bases are TGTGCCAGCAGTTTCCCCAGAGACAGGGGCCCCAATCAGCCCCAGCATTTT.